What follows are 5 T cell receptor beta chains derived from one specimen sequenced in a study of blood T cell repertoires in COVID-19 (dated by TCRdb to 2020 to 2022). Library method: the immunoSEQ multiplex PCR assay. The clones in this table, taken by TCRdb from immuneACCESS, are in-frame only. Not every clone is retained; where verified, under half of the shortfall comes from an unresolved V gene, and the cause of the rest is unknown. The sample yields about 110,000 clones; 70% to 85% were counted once. Roughly 19% of the sample comes from the top ten. The sample comprised peripheral blood. The receptors come from a man between 65 and 79 years old with active or convalescent COVID-19.

This clone came up once. CDR3 sequence (DNA): TGTGCCAGCAAGGCCTTGAGTAGCGGTCCCTACAATGAGCAGTTCTTC. It translates to CASKALSSGPYNEQFF. The rearrangement uses TRBV6-6 and TRBJ2-1, with D tentatively TRBD2 (6 bases). The germline gives CDR1 MNHNY, CDR2 SVGAGI (reference sequence). This CDR3 is 16 amino acids long. V was clipped by 7 bases and J by 2 bases, with 18 bases between them.

The chain employs TRBV1 and TRBJ2-6; the table names TRBD2, a call not compared with the DNA. TRBV1 is a pseudogene locus. This CDR3 comprises 19 residues. CDR3 residues: CTSSQGLAGGCSGANVLTF. The CDR3, as DNA: TGCACCAGCAGCCAGGGACTAGCGGGAGGTTGCTCTGGGGCCAACGTCCTGACTTTC.

The chain couples TRBV4-1 to TRBJ1-2, with 11 bases identical to TRBD1. From germline, CDR1 is MGHRA and CDR2 YSYEKL. J was trimmed by 6 bases and V by 0 bases; bases with no gene match: 0. The CDR3 is 14 amino acids. The CDR3 coding sequence is TGCGCCAGCAGCCAAGAGGACAGGGGGCATGGCTACACCTTC. Translated, it gives CASSQEDRGHGYTF.

The genes are TRBV12-5 and TRBJ2-5; 9 bases match TRBD2. J gave up 3 bases and V 4 bases, and 3 bases lay outside the gene matches. CDR1 is LGHNT, CDR2 FRNRAP, per germline. The CDR3 runs 14 residues. The CDR3 DNA follows: TGTGCTAGTGGTTCCATAGCGGGAGAAGAGACCCAGTACTTC. Translating gives CASGSIAGEETQYF. The entire variable domain, with the rest obtained from reference TRBV12-5 and TRBJ2-5, is as follows: DARVTQTPRHKVTEMGQEVTMRCQPILGHNTVFWYRQTMMQGLELLAYFRNRAPLDDSGMPKDRFSAEMPDATLATLKIQPSEPRDSAVYFCASGSIAGEETQYFGPGTRLLVL.

This clone was observed a handful of times. J is TRBJ1-6 and V is TRBV28; D gene uncertain. Trimming removed 6 bases at V and 7 bases at J, with 16 bases between. Germline V CDR1 and CDR2: MDHEN, SYDVKM. This CDR3 has 15 amino acids. The CDR3 nucleotides read TGTGCCAGCAGGGATTGGACTTCTGGAAATTCACCCCTCCACTTT. This gives the protein CASRDWTSGNSPLHF.